Listed here are 27 T cell receptor beta chains from one sample, sequenced in a study of long-term antiretroviral therapy in people with HIV. The assay, immunoSEQ v3.0, was run at survey level. Here immunoSEQ multiplex PCR was the method, and the copy in TCRdb shows in-frame clones only, minus some. The sample contains roughly 28,000 clones, approximately 78% of which appear only once. The starting material was unsorted PBMCs, obtained 2.9 years after starting antiretroviral therapy. Receptors originate from a man aged 50 or older with HIV.

The chain is built from TRBV29-1 and TRBJ2-5, with D perhaps being TRBD1 or TRBD2 (5 bases each). This CDR3 region has 14 residues. Germline V gives CDR1 SQVTM, CDR2 ANQGSEA. Trimming removed 3 bases from V and 7 bases from J, with 18 bases in between. The CDR3 reads CSVEGTLGEGTQYF. The CDR3 region has the DNA TGCAGCGTTGAGGGGACCTTGGGTGAAGGGACCCAGTACTTC.

The chain has TRBV4-3 and TRBJ1-2; D remains ambiguous. Trimming took off 4 bases at V and 3 bases at J, with 27 bases between the two ends. Germline CDR1 LGHNA, CDR2 YSLEER. The CDR3 contains 19 residues. For the CDR3, the DNA is TGCGCCAGCAGCCCTTTTTTCCACCAGGAGGTACCGGTCGACTATGGCTACACCTTC. Translated, it gives CASSPFFHQEVPVDYGYTF.

V gene TRBV5-4 combines with J gene TRBJ2-5, with 8 bases aligning to TRBD2. The CDR3 covers 15 residues. V lost 0 bases and J lost 5; bases outside the gene matches: 6. Germline V gene data show CDR1 as SGHNT and CDR2 as YYREEE (reference sequence). CDR3 nucleotides: TGTGCCAGCAGCTTGGAACGGGGGGGCCGGGAGACCCAGTACTTC. Translated, it gives CASSLERGGRETQYF.

This clone has only a few counts. The V call is TRBV30, the J call TRBJ2-2; D may match TRBD1 or TRBD2 (6 bases each). Trimming took off 2 bases at V and 0 bases at J, with 10 bases between the two ends. The germline gives CDR1 GTSNPN, CDR2 SVGIG (reference sequence). The length of the CDR3 is 15 residues. The CDR3 bases are TGTGCCTGGAGTAGGGGGGTGCCGAACACCGGGGAGCTGTTTTTT. This encodes CAWSRGVPNTGELFF. Full variable domain (outside the CDR3, taken from reference TRBV30 and TRBJ2-2): SQTIHQWPATLVQPVGSPLSLECTVEGTSNPNLYWYRQAAGRGLQLLFYSVGIGQISSEVPQNLSASRPQDRQFILSSKKLLLSDSGFYLCAWSRGVPNTGELFFGEGSRLTVL.

J is TRBJ1-1 and V is TRBV9, with 9 nucleotides matching TRBD1. With 3 bases clipped from V and 7 bases from J, the junction kept 4 bases outside the gene matches. Germline V gene sequence: CDR1 SGDLS, CDR2 YYNGEE. The length of the CDR3 is 13 residues. CDR3 sequence: CASSAWTGDEAFF. CDR3 DNA: TGTGCCAGCAGCGCGTGGACAGGGGATGAAGCTTTCTTT. The whole variable domain, filled in from reference TRBV9 and TRBJ1-1, reads DSGVTQTPKHLITATGQRVTLRCSPRSGDLSVYWYQQSLDQGLQFLIQYYNGEERAKGNILERFSAQQFPDLHSELNLSSLELGDSALYFCASSAWTGDEAFFGQGTRLTVV.

The V and J genes are TRBV18 and TRBJ2-3; D gene unclear. V was shortened by 4 bases and J by 2 bases, with 4 bases between the two germline ends. The CDR3 sequence is 12 residues long. CDR1 and CDR2 from the germline V gene are KGHSH and LQKENI. The CDR3 DNA reads as TGTGCCAGCTCACGTTACACAGATACGCAGTATTTT. It is translated as CASSRYTDTQYF.

The chain uses TRBV9 and TRBJ2-7, with D uncertain. Germline CDR1 is SGDLS and CDR2 is YYNGEE. Trimming shortened V by 0 bases and J by 6 bases, and 4 bases separated the two germline ends. The CDR3 is 11 residues long. The CDR3 loop reads CASSVGAEQYF. Here the CDR3 DNA reads TGTGCCAGCAGCGTAGGGGCCGAGCAGTACTTC.

This clone was counted between two and nine times. This chain joins TRBV7-9 and TRBJ1-5; no clear D. The germline V and J ends were trimmed by 3 bases and 3 bases, with 9 bases remaining between them. There are 14 residues in the CDR3. Germline V gives CDR1 SEHNR, CDR2 FQNEAQ (reference sequence). CDR3 in amino acids: CASSLDRYNQPQHF. Written as DNA, the CDR3 is TGTGCCAGCAGCTTGGACCGCTACAATCAGCCCCAGCATTTT.

The genes are TRBV15 and TRBJ2-1, with D possibly matching TRBD1 (6 bases). Germline CDR1 and CDR2: LNHNV and YYDKDF (reference sequence). This CDR3 region has 15 residues. V was trimmed by 0 bases and J by 5 bases, leaving 11 bases between them. The CDR3 loop is CATSREENRDNEQFF. CDR3 DNA: TGTGCCACCAGCAGAGAAGAAAACAGGGACAATGAGCAGTTCTTC.

V gene TRBV27 combines with J gene TRBJ2-3, with TRBD2 identical over 9 bases. V lost 4 bases to trimming and J lost 6 bases; unmatched junction nucleotides: 8. From germline, CDR1 is MNHEY and CDR2 SMNVEV (reference sequence). The CDR3 is made up of 15 amino acids. As DNA, the CDR3 is TGTGCCAGCAGTTGGCCCGGGACTAGCCCCGATACGCAGTATTTT. Translated: CASSWPGTSPDTQYF.

J is TRBJ2-5 and V is TRBV30, with D maybe TRBD2 (5 bases). This CDR3 has 14 amino acids. Per the germline V gene, CDR1 is GTSNPN and CDR2 is SVGIG (reference sequence). V was cut by 8 bases and J by 6 bases, with 22 bases left in between. Here the CDR3 DNA reads TGTGCCCACGGATCTCTGGGGAGCGCGCAGACCCAGTACTTC. Encoded protein: CAHGSLGSAQTQYF.

This clone was picked up one time. Here the CDR3 DNA reads TGTGCCAGCAGTCTACCAGAGGGCGCTGAAGCTTTCTTT. It translates to CASSLPEGAEAFF. The rearrangement uses TRBV6-6 and TRBJ1-1; no firm D call. This CDR3 contains 13 residues. Germline V gene lookup returns CDR1 MNHNY and CDR2 SVGAGI (reference sequence). V lost 5 bases and J lost 6, with 13 bases in between.

The DNA of the CDR3 is TGCGCCAGCAGCTTCCAAGAGACCCAGTACTTC. Amino acid sequence: CASSFQETQYF. The V and J genes are TRBV5-1 and TRBJ2-5; D unresolved. Germline V gives CDR1 SGHRS, CDR2 YFSETQ. The CDR3 sequence is 11 residues long. V shed 2 bases and J shed 1 base, with 0 bases lying between them. Full variable domain (rest looked up from reference TRBV5-1 and TRBJ2-5): KAGVTQTPRYLIKTRGQQVTLSCSPISGHRSVSWYQQTPGQGLQFLFEYFSETQRNKGNFPGRFSGRQFSNSRSEMNVSTLELGDSALYLCASSFQETQYFGPGTRLLVL.

The chain is built from TRBV6-6 and TRBJ2-7; D is possibly TRBD1 (6 bases). V was pared by 6 bases and J by 3 bases, with 12 bases between. The length of the CDR3 is 13 residues. CDR1 and CDR2 (germline): MNHNY, SVGAGI (reference sequence). The CDR3 sequence is CASRYGQLYEQYF. The CDR3 DNA reads TGTGCCAGCAGATATGGACAGCTCTACGAGCAGTACTTC.

This chain uses TRBV11-2 with TRBJ2-1; D unclear. This CDR3 contains 15 residues. The ends were cut back, 0 bases at V and 9 bases at J, with 15 bases in the middle. Germline CDR1 and CDR2: SGHAT and FQNNGV. In nucleotides, the CDR3 is TGTGCCAGCAGCTTAGATCTAACAAGGTTTGGTGAGCAGTTCTTC. It is translated as CASSLDLTRFGEQFF.

V usage is TRBV5-5 and J usage is TRBJ2-7; tentatively, D is TRBD1 (6 bases). This CDR3 has 15 residues. The germline V gene encodes CDR1 SGHKS and CDR2 YYEKEE (reference sequence). The ends were cut back, 3 bases at V and 2 bases at J, with 15 bases in the middle. Here the CDR3 DNA reads TGTGCCAGCAGCTCCTCAGGTGGGGGCACCTACGAGCAGTACTTC. It is translated as CASSSSGGGTYEQYF. Looking up the rest from reference TRBV5-5 and TRBJ2-7 gives the full variable domain: DAGVTQSPTHLIKTRGQQVTLRCSPISGHKSVSWYQQVLGQGPQFIFQYYEKEERGRGNFPDRFSARQFPNYSSELNVNALLLGDSALYLCASSSSGGGTYEQYFGPGTRLTVT.

This rearrangement joins TRBV10-2 to TRBJ1-2, with 8 bases fitting TRBD1. V trimming: 7 bases; J trimming: 3 bases; junction bases outside the gene matches: 7. The CDR3 runs 14 residues. Germline-derived CDR1 and CDR2 are WSHSY and SAAADI. CDR3 sequence: CASIKAGGDYGYTF. The CDR3 bases are TGCGCCAGCATTAAAGCAGGGGGCGACTATGGCTACACCTTC.

The V gene is TRBV6-5, the J gene TRBJ2-1, with D unclear. The CDR3 is 13 residues long. The germline CDR1 and CDR2 sequences are MNHEY and SVGAGI. The V end was cut by 5 bases, the J end by 4 bases, with 9 bases between. The CDR3 bases are TGTGCCAGCAGTCCGATCAATTACAATGAGCAGTTCTTC. Translating gives CASSPINYNEQFF.

The rearrangement uses TRBV4-1 and TRBJ1-4; D gene ambiguous. From germline, CDR1 is MGHRA and CDR2 YSYEKL. The V gene lost 2 bases and the J gene lost 4 bases, with 11 bases spanning the gap. CDR3 length: 15 amino acids. The CDR3 sequence is CASSQLQTHNEKLFF. DNA for the CDR3: TGCGCCAGCAGCCAACTTCAAACCCATAATGAAAAACTGTTTTTT.

V gene TRBV18 combines with J gene TRBJ1-5, with unresolved D. Trimming stripped 2 bases from V and 5 bases from J, with 7 bases between. Germline CDR1 reads KGHSH; CDR2 reads LQKENI. This CDR3 contains 13 residues. The CDR3: CASSPGLDQPQHF. CDR3 DNA sequence: TGTGCCAGCTCACCAGGGTTGGATCAGCCCCAGCATTTT.

V and J are TRBV4-1 and TRBJ1-2; 9 bases match TRBD1. The CDR3 loop spans 18 amino acids. The germline CDR1 and CDR2 sequences are MGHRA and YSYEKL. The J segment lost 0 bases and the V segment lost 0 bases, leaving 8 bases of the junction unmatched. The CDR3 loop is CASSQEGGTGKANYGYTF. In DNA form, the CDR3 reads TGCGCCAGCAGCCAAGAAGGTGGGACAGGGAAAGCTAACTATGGCTACACCTTC.

The rearrangement uses TRBV7-2 and TRBJ1-5; 7 bases fit TRBD1. Unmatched junction bases numbered 1, after V lost 4 bases and J lost 1 base. The CDR3 has 14 residues. Germline CDR1 reads SGHTA; CDR2 reads FQGNSA. The CDR3 is CASSSQGSNQPQHF. The CDR3 region has the DNA TGTGCCAGCAGCTCACAGGGGAGCAATCAGCCCCAGCATTTT.

The chain is built from TRBV4-3 and TRBJ2-1; 7 bases map to TRBD2. The ends lost 3 bases at V and 3 bases at J; junction bases unmatched: 14. CDR1 is LGHNA and CDR2 is YSLEER in the germline V gene. The CDR3 sequence is 18 residues long. The CDR3 here is CASSQDLLGGAGYNEQFF. The CDR3 nucleotides are TGCGCCAGCAGCCAGGATCTCTTGGGAGGGGCTGGCTACAATGAGCAGTTCTTC.

This clone was seen only a few times. The chain has TRBV28 and TRBJ1-5; D might be TRBD1 (6 bases). The V gene lost 6 bases and the J gene lost 3 bases, with 15 bases spanning the gap. The CDR3 spans 15 residues. Germline V CDR1 and CDR2: MDHEN, SYDVKM. CDR3 bases: TGTGCCAGCAGGGACGGACAGCTTCTCAATCAGCCCCAGCATTTT. Protein product: CASRDGQLLNQPQHF. Variable domain in full (rest from reference TRBV28 and TRBJ1-5): DVKVTQSSRYLVKRTGEKVFLECVQDMDHENMFWYRQDPGLGLRLIYFSYDVKMKEKGDIPEGYSVSREKKERFSLILESASTNQTSMYLCASRDGQLLNQPQHFGDGTRLSIL.

The chain joins TRBV11-2 to TRBJ2-7, with D perhaps matching TRBD1 (6 bases). The length of the CDR3 is 14 residues. Germline V CDR1 and CDR2: SGHAT, FQNNGV. Trimming took off 4 bases at V and 3 bases at J, with 13 bases between the two ends. This chain's CDR3 is CASSSLLQGYEQYF. CDR3 coding DNA: TGTGCCAGCAGCTCGTTACTACAGGGCTACGAGCAGTACTTC. The full variable domain, with the rest looked up from reference TRBV11-2 and TRBJ2-7, is EAGVAQSPRYKIIEKRQSVAFWCNPISGHATLYWYQQILGQGPKLLIQFQNNGVVDDSQLPKDRFSAERLKGVDSTLKIQPAKLEDSAVYLCASSSLLQGYEQYFGPGTRLTVT.

This chain uses TRBV28 with TRBJ1-5; TRBD1 aligns across 8 bases. This CDR3 contains 15 residues. Unmatched junction bases numbered 11, after V lost 6 bases and J lost 7 bases. Germline V gene data show CDR1 as MDHEN and CDR2 as SYDVKM. The DNA of the CDR3 is TGTGCCAGCAGGGGACCGGGACAGGACCTACAGCCCCAGCATTTT. Translating it yields CASRGPGQDLQPQHF.

This clone was counted a single time. This rearrangement joins TRBV18 to TRBJ1-2; D is unclear. The germline V gene encodes CDR1 KGHSH and CDR2 LQKENI. Deletions cut 2 bases from V and 0 bases from J, with 4 bases between. CDR3 size: 13 residues. The CDR3 nucleotides are TGTGCCAGCTCACCAAACACTAACTATGGCTACACCTTC. Translation: CASSPNTNYGYTF.